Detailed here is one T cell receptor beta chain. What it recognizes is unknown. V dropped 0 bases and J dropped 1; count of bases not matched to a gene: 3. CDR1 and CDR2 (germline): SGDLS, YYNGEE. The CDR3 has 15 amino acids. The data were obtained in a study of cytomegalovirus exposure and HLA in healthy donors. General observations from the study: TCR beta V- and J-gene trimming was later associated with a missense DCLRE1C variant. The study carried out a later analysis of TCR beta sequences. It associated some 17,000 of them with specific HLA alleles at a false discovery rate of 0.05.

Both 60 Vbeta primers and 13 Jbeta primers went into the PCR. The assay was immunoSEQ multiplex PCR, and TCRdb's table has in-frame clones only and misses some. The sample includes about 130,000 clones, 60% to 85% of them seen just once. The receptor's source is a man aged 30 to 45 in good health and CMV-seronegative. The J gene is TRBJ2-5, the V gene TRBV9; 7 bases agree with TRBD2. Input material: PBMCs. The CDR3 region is CASSVGGGSQETQYF. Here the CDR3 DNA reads TGTGCCAGCAGCGTAGGGGGGGGAAGCCAAGAGACCCAGTACTTC.